One sample yielded the 19 T cell receptor beta chains listed below, sequenced in a study of regulatory T cells in long-lasting Graves disease. Libraries of TCR beta came from iRepertoire HTBI primers plus Arm-PCR of CDR3 regions. Each CDR3 protein is one row after TCRdb ran MiXCR on the multiplex PCR reads. The profile covers under 500,000 distinct CDR3 sequences, with roughly 20% appearing a single time and less than 25% taken by the ten largest. Time point denoted: persistent/refractory GD, antithyroid drugs over 5 years with positive TRAb. Scientists built the TCR library using RNA that was extracted from PBMCs. Material: peripheral blood mononuclear cells (PBMCs), obtained when the disease was refractory, from a patient treated with antithyroid drugs. These receptors all come from a female donor with Graves disease.

This clonotype was recorded many times. This chain joins TRBV29-1 and TRBJ1-1; D is uncertain. CDR3 size: 9 residues. V gave up 4 bases and J gave up 8 bases, with 5 bases separating them. The germline gives CDR1 SQVTM, CDR2 ANQGSEA. The CDR3 DNA is TGCAGCGTTGCCCCGGAAGCTTTCTTT. It encodes CSVAPEAFF.

This clonotype was seen ten or more times. The chain is built from TRBV7-2 and TRBJ2-7; D gene uncertain. The CDR3 runs 12 residues. V lost 2 bases and J lost 5, with 7 bases in between. Germline V CDR1 and CDR2: SGHTA, FQGNSA. The CDR3 sequence is CASSLWVNEQYF. The CDR3 DNA reads as TGTGCCAGCAGCTTATGGGTAAACGAGCAGTACTTC.

CDR3 coding DNA: TGTGCCAGCAGTTTAGCCCCAAGTTGGGGTCTAGCGGGAGGGCTGAGAGAGACCCAGTACTTC. Encoded protein: CASSLAPSWGLAGGLRETQYF. The chain uses TRBV12-3 or TRBV12-4 and TRBJ2-5, with 12 bases lining up with TRBD2. The junction had 18 bases not matched to a gene; V was cut back by 0 bases and J by 4 bases. The CDR3 extends over 21 amino acids.

The chain couples TRBV7-2 to TRBJ2-7; 7 nucleotides line up with TRBD2. V shed 5 bases, J shed 2 bases, and the junction held 6 bases outside the gene matches. This CDR3 contains 14 residues. CDR1 SGHTA and CDR2 FQGNSA come from the germline V gene. The CDR3 region has the DNA TGTGCCAGCAGCCGCGGGGGTGGCCCCTACGAGCAGTACTTC. It translates to CASSRGGGPYEQYF.

V is TRBV6-4 and J is TRBJ2-2; a weak D match, TRBD2 (5 bases). Germline CDR1 and CDR2: MRHNA and SNTAGT. V was pared by 8 bases and J by 7 bases, with 14 bases between. The CDR3 contains 13 residues. The CDR3 loop is CASSSSGIGELFF. The CDR3 nucleotides are TGTGCCAGCTCAAGCTCGGGAATCGGGGAGCTGTTTTTT.

This clonotype occurred a few times. The chain recombines TRBV28 with TRBJ2-7; maybe TRBD2 (5 bases). The CDR3 totals 13 residues. Germline V lookup: CDR1 MDHEN, CDR2 SYDVKM. Trimming stripped 6 bases from V and 3 bases from J, with 12 bases between. CDR3 DNA: TGTGCCAGCAGGAGGGCACAGTACTACGAGCAGTACTTC. Its protein product is CASRRAQYYEQYF.

This clonotype was picked up many times. The chain uses TRBV12-3 or TRBV12-4 and TRBJ1-5; D uncertain. This CDR3 comprises 15 residues. The germline V and J ends were trimmed by 5 bases and 1 base, with 12 bases remaining between them. The CDR3 protein is CASSAWGMSNQPQHF. In nucleotides, the CDR3 is TGTGCCAGCAGTGCCTGGGGAATGAGCAATCAGCCCCAGCATTTT.

This clonotype was picked up a small number of times. The chain couples TRBV6-2 or TRBV6-3 to TRBJ2-4, with a weak D call TRBD1 (5 bases). V lost 5 bases to trimming and J lost 0 bases, with 11 bases between them. The germline CDR1 and CDR2 sequences are MNHEY and SVGEGT. This CDR3 comprises 15 residues. The CDR3 loop is CASSDSILAKNIQYF. CDR3 nucleotide sequence: TGTGCCAGCAGTGACAGTATTCTAGCCAAAAACATTCAGTACTTC.

J is TRBJ1-2 and V is TRBV19; 8 nucleotides agree with TRBD1. Germline assignment: CDR1 LNHDA and CDR2 SQIVND (reference sequence). The trim removed 6 bases at V and 8 bases at J, leaving 8 bases unmatched. The CDR3 loop spans 13 amino acids. CDR3 loop: CASRYDRGFGYTF. The CDR3 DNA reads TGTGCCAGTAGATACGACAGGGGCTTCGGCTACACCTTC.

This clonotype was seen at least ten times. The chain employs TRBV7-2 and TRBJ1-2, with 7 bases lining up with TRBD1. The germline CDR1 and CDR2 sequences are SGHTA and FQGNSA. V shed 5 bases and J 8 bases; nucleotides not matched to a gene: 14. CDR3 length: 15 residues. This chain's CDR3 is CASSPSTGLGFGYTF. The CDR3 region has the DNA TGTGCCAGCAGCCCGTCGACAGGGTTAGGTTTCGGCTACACCTTC. The full variable domain, rest sourced from reference TRBV7-2 and TRBJ1-2, is GAGVSQSPSNKVTEKGKDVELRCDPISGHTALYWYRQSLGQGLEFLIYFQGNSAPDKSGLPSDRFSAERTGGSVSTLTIQRTQQEDSAVYLCASSPSTGLGFGYTFGSGTRLTVV.

This clonotype was seen ten or more times. The chain carries TRBV2 and TRBJ2-2, with D perhaps matching TRBD1 (5 bases). The CDR3 covers 13 residues. Trimming shortened V by 2 bases and J by 6 bases, and 7 bases separated the two germline ends. Per germline, CDR1 SNHLY and CDR2 FYNNEI. This CDR3 reads CASSEFRAGELFF. Here the CDR3 DNA reads TGTGCCAGCAGTGAATTCAGGGCCGGGGAGCTGTTTTTT.

This clonotype appeared many times. CDR3 nucleotides: TGTGCCAGCAGCTACGGACAGGGGAATAATTCACCCCTCCACTTT. Translation: CASSYGQGNNSPLHF. The chain couples TRBV12-3 or TRBV12-4 to TRBJ1-6, with 9 bases identical to TRBD1. V lost 6 bases to trimming and J lost 5 bases; unmatched junction nucleotides: 5. CDR3 length equals 15 residues.

This clonotype turned up a few times. The CDR3: CAIRRQGGSPYEQYF. CDR3 nucleotides: TGTGCCATCCGTAGACAGGGAGGATCGCCCTACGAGCAGTACTTC. The genes are TRBV10-3 and TRBJ2-7, with D perhaps TRBD1 (7 bases). Germline V gene lookup returns CDR1 ENHRY and CDR2 SYGVKD. There are 15 residues in the CDR3. V lost 8 bases, J lost 2 bases, and 19 bases lay in between.

This clonotype was seen repeatedly, ten times or more. The chain joins TRBV11-2 to TRBJ2-2; 8 nucleotides match TRBD2. In germline, CDR1 is SGHAT, CDR2 FQNNGV. This CDR3 comprises 18 residues. Trimming removed 0 bases from V and 1 base from J; junction bases left unmatched: 7. The DNA for the CDR3 is TGTGCCAGCAGCTTAGATTTCGCCGGGAGGGGGAACACCGGGGAGCTGTTTTTT. This encodes CASSLDFAGRGNTGELFF. Full variable domain (missing parts from reference TRBV11-2 and TRBJ2-2): EAGVAQSPRYKIIEKRQSVAFWCNPISGHATLYWYQQILGQGPKLLIQFQNNGVVDDSQLPKDRFSAERLKGVDSTLKIQPAKLEDSAVYLCASSLDFAGRGNTGELFFGEGSRLTVL.

Details on this clonotype: A much larger clone is a single base away; this may be a read error. The chain uses TRBV6-5 and TRBJ2-5; TRBD2 is a possible D gene (6 bases). Germline-derived CDR1 and CDR2 are MNHEY and SVGAGI. This CDR3 has 15 residues. The V end lost 8 bases, the J end lost 1 base, and 17 bases lay between the germline ends. The CDR3 is CASGFGGRIQETQYF. DNA of the CDR3: TGTGCCAGCGGTTTTGGTGGGAGGATCCAAGAGACCCAGTACTTC.

The gene calls are TRBV7-2 and TRBJ2-1, with 7 bases aligning to TRBD2. This CDR3 spans 16 amino acids. Germline V gene lookup returns CDR1 SGHTA and CDR2 FQGNSA. V trimming: 5 bases; J trimming: 2 bases; junction bases outside the gene matches: 9. The CDR3 loop reads CASSPEWDYAYNEQFF. Here the CDR3 DNA reads TGTGCCAGCAGCCCTGAGTGGGACTATGCCTACAATGAGCAGTTCTTC.

Of note for this clonotype: One junction end disagrees with the germline gene, perhaps due to a read error. The V call is TRBV27, the J call TRBJ2-7, with unresolved D. Per germline, CDR1 MNHEY and CDR2 SMNVEV (reference sequence). The CDR3 loop spans 14 amino acids. CDR3 loop: CVSSPLDRSYEQYF. CDR3 sequence (DNA): TGTGTCAGCAGCCCTCTGGACCGCTCCTACGAGCAGTACTTC.

This clonotype was seen a handful of times. V gene TRBV7-9 combines with J gene TRBJ2-7; possibly TRBD2 for D (5 bases). This CDR3 spans 15 amino acids. CDR1 is SEHNR, CDR2 FQNEAQ, per germline (reference sequence). V was shortened by 1 base and J by 0 bases, with 10 bases between the two germline ends. The CDR3: CASSLDRDSSYEQYF. CDR3 DNA: TGTGCCAGCAGCTTAGACCGGGATTCCTCCTACGAGCAGTACTTC.

This clonotype was seen repeatedly, ten times or more. This chain links TRBV27 with TRBJ1-2; TRBD1 might be the D (6 bases). This CDR3 has 13 amino acids. V was cut by 9 bases and J by 4 bases, with 15 bases left in between. The germline V gene encodes CDR1 MNHEY and CDR2 SMNVEV (reference sequence). In DNA form, the CDR3 reads TGTGCCAGTTCGACAGGAAGATTCTATGGCTACACCTTC. Residues: CASSTGRFYGYTF.